This T cell receptor (beta chain) was sequenced in a study of cytomegalovirus exposure and HLA in healthy donors. Study-wide points: Accurate predictions that matched the HLA-A and HLA-B alleles of most subjects were reportedly made from TCR beta sequences. The sole available immune exposure information was CMV serostatus. Prior analysis indicated that the majority of TCR beta V segments exhibited productivity approximately 87% or approximately 30% of the time. Being indistinguishable, some V segments were excluded, TRBV6-2 and TRBV6-3 among them.

CDR3 size: 16 residues. V lost 2 bases, J lost 2 bases, and 6 bases stayed unmatched. Looked up from germline, CDR1 is MNHNS and CDR2 is SASEGT. The PCR used 60 Vbeta and 13 Jbeta primers. Clones were read by immunoSEQ multiplex PCR, and TCRdb kept only the in-frame ones, dropping some. Here the sample spans 150,000 to 200,000 clones, roughly 80% being singletons. On this clone: Its specificity is unknown.

This TCR was recovered from a woman in her late teens or twenties in good health and CMV-seronegative. The sequenced sample consisted of PBMCs. This chain links TRBV6-1 with TRBJ2-1, with TRBD1 identical over 7 bases. The CDR3 nucleotides are TGTGCCAGCAGTGAAAGCCCGGACAGGCCCTACAATGAGCAGTTCTTC. Its protein is CASSESPDRPYNEQFF.